The 17 T cell receptor beta chains in this list originate from one sample, sequenced in a study of blood T cell repertoires in COVID-19. Clones were read by immunoSEQ multiplex PCR, and TCRdb kept only the in-frame ones, dropping some. Seen here are 200,000 or so clones, 88% observed once, and the top ten hold around 2.6%. Sequencing was carried out using PBMCs or T cells enriched from blood (not recorded which). Receptors originate from a woman in her twenties or thirties who had recovered from COVID-19.

The chain carries TRBV19 and TRBJ2-7; TRBD2 matches 10 bases. The CDR3 consists of 15 residues. Trimming took 3 bases from V and 5 from J; bases not matched to a gene: 7. CDR1 is LNHDA and CDR2 is SQIVND in the germline V gene (reference sequence). This CDR3 is CASSISSGGIDEQYF. The CDR3 nucleotides read TGTGCCAGTAGTATTAGTAGCGGGGGGATCGACGAGCAGTACTTC.

The chain employs TRBV7-8 and TRBJ2-4; D gene uncertain. Germline-derived CDR1 and CDR2 are SGHVS and FQNEAQ. The CDR3 is 12 amino acids. V lost 5 bases, J lost 8 bases, and 10 bases lay in between. The CDR3 DNA is TGTGCCAGCAGCCCACAGTATGACATTCAGTACTTC. It is translated as CASSPQYDIQYF.

The V call is TRBV6-2 or TRBV6-3, the J call TRBJ2-7, with a weak D call TRBD2 (5 bases). Trimming took 2 bases from V and 2 from J, leaving 13 bases between them. This CDR3 is 15 amino acids long. Germline V lookup: CDR1 MNHEY, CDR2 SVGEGT. The CDR3 region has the DNA TGTGCCAGCAGTTACGCCGGACTTGTGACCTACGAGCAGTACTTC. This gives the protein CASSYAGLVTYEQYF.

The genes are TRBV5-1 and TRBJ2-7; 7 positions match TRBD1. The CDR3 runs 12 residues. V shed 4 bases and J 5 bases; nucleotides not matched to a gene: 3. The germline V gene has CDR1 SGHRS and CDR2 YFSETQ. The CDR3 spells CASSPDRDEQYF. The CDR3 coding sequence is TGCGCCAGCAGCCCTGACAGGGACGAGCAGTACTTC.

This clone was observed a few times. The chain carries TRBV2 and TRBJ1-6; 10 nucleotides agree with TRBD1. The CDR3 sequence is 14 residues long. The trim removed 4 bases at V and 8 bases at J, leaving 2 bases unmatched. Germline V CDR1 and CDR2: SNHLY, FYNNEI. The CDR3 region is CASSVDRGYSPLHF. The CDR3 nucleotides are TGTGCCAGCAGTGTGGACAGGGGGTATTCACCCCTCCACTTT.

This sequence joins TRBV11-3 and TRBJ2-7, with D tentatively TRBD1 (5 bases). The length of the CDR3 is 12 residues. The V and J ends lost 0 bases and 5 bases respectively, with 5 bases between them. CDR1 SGHNT and CDR2 YENEEA come from the germline V gene. CDR3 amino acids: CASSLEGDEQYF. For the CDR3, the DNA is TGTGCCAGCAGCTTAGAAGGGGACGAGCAGTACTTC.

The rearrangement uses TRBV6-2 or TRBV6-3 and TRBJ2-1; no clear D gene. Germline CDR1 is MNHEY and CDR2 is SVGEGT. V dropped 5 bases and J dropped 2 bases, with 4 bases sitting between them. CDR3 length: 12 residues. CDR3 sequence reads: CASSTAYNEQFF. CDR3 nucleotides: TGTGCCAGCAGTACAGCCTACAATGAGCAGTTCTTC.

This clone showed up just once. This chain links TRBV4-3 with TRBJ1-4; perhaps TRBD1 as D (6 bases). CDR1 and CDR2 from the germline V gene are LGHNA and YSLEER. Trimming left V 0 bases short and J 5 bases short, with 13 bases between. The CDR3 is 16 amino acids. The CDR3 spells CASSQDSRQGNEKLFF. The CDR3 coding sequence is TGCGCCAGCAGCCAAGATAGTAGGCAGGGGAATGAAAAACTGTTTTTT.

This chain uses TRBV6-2 or TRBV6-3 with TRBJ1-2; D is possibly TRBD1 (6 bases). The CDR3 is 13 amino acids. The germline CDR1 and CDR2 sequences are MNHEY and SVGEGT. Trimming removed 4 bases at V and 4 bases at J, with 10 bases between. Written as DNA, the CDR3 is TGTGCCAGCAGTTCGGGGGGCGGCTATGGCTACACCTTC. This codes for CASSSGGGYGYTF.

The chain is built from TRBV7-6 and TRBJ1-1; TRBD1 is a possible D gene (6 bases). This CDR3 spans 16 amino acids. In germline, CDR1 is SGHVS, CDR2 FNYEAQ. Trimming left V 4 bases short and J 1 base short, with 16 bases between. Here the CDR3 DNA reads TGTGCCAGCAGCTATGGTTCCCAGGGGAGGAACACTGAAGCTTTCTTT. It translates to CASSYGSQGRNTEAFF.

The chain employs TRBV15 and TRBJ1-2; tentatively, D is TRBD1 (5 bases). Trimming shortened V by 3 bases and J by 2 bases, and 7 bases separated the two germline ends. Germline V gene sequence: CDR1 LNHNV, CDR2 YYDKDF (reference sequence). This CDR3 is built from 13 residues. CDR3 amino acids: CATSSGGNYGYTF. DNA of the CDR3: TGTGCCACCAGCAGCGGGGGAAACTATGGCTACACCTTC.

The chain employs TRBV7-2 and TRBJ1-5; D unclear. Per the germline V gene, CDR1 is SGHTA and CDR2 is FQGNSA. Trimming left V 5 bases short and J 0 bases short, with 11 bases between. The CDR3 length is 15 residues. The CDR3: CASSLGVFSNQPQHF. DNA of the CDR3: TGTGCCAGCAGCCTCGGGGTGTTTAGCAATCAGCCCCAGCATTTT.

The chain couples TRBV4-1 to TRBJ1-2; D possibly corresponds to TRBD1 (5 bases). Germline loops: CDR1 MGHRA, CDR2 YSYEKL. Trimming removed 6 bases at V and 8 bases at J, with 19 bases between. The CDR3 loop spans 14 amino acids. The DNA of the CDR3 is TGCGCCAGCAGATCACGGCAGGGAGGTTGGGGCTACACCTTC. Translated: CASRSRQGGWGYTF.

V is TRBV3-1 (or the pseudogene TRBV3-2) and J is TRBJ1-3; D might be TRBD1 (5 bases). The CDR3 contains 18 residues. The germline V and J ends were trimmed by 0 bases and 0 bases, with 15 bases remaining between them. Germline V gives CDR1 LGHDT, CDR2 YNNKEL (reference sequence). The CDR3 DNA sequence: TGTGCCAGCAGCCAAGATTTGGGGCGGGAGAGCTCTGGAAACACCATATATTTT. This translates into CASSQDLGRESSGNTIYF.

The gene calls are TRBV7-2 and TRBJ1-6, with D tentatively TRBD1 (5 bases). CDR3 length: 15 amino acids. V was clipped by 6 bases and J by 7 bases, with 16 bases between them. CDR1 is SGHTA and CDR2 is FQGNSA in the germline V gene. Here the CDR3 reads CASSQRARDNSPLHF. CDR3 nucleotide sequence: TGTGCCAGCAGTCAGCGGGCCAGGGACAATTCACCCCTCCACTTT. Full variable domain (outside the CDR3, taken from reference TRBV7-2 and TRBJ1-6): GAGVSQSPSNKVTEKGKDVELRCDPISGHTALYWYRQSLGQGLEFLIYFQGNSAPDKSGLPSDRFSAERTGGSVSTLTIQRTQQEDSAVYLCASSQRARDNSPLHFGNGTRLTVT.

The genes are TRBV29-1 and TRBJ1-1; 7 bases are a match to TRBD1. The V gene end was trimmed by 4 bases and the J gene end by 4 bases; junction bases not matched to a gene: 6. Germline V gene lookup returns CDR1 SQVTM and CDR2 ANQGSEA. The CDR3 is 13 residues long. CDR3 sequence reads: CSVGTGAGTEAFF. For the CDR3, the DNA is TGCAGCGTTGGAACAGGGGCGGGCACTGAAGCTTTCTTT.

The chain links TRBV2 to TRBJ1-6; D not certain. The CDR3 is 16 amino acids. Germline V lookup: CDR1 SNHLY, CDR2 FYNNEI. V lost 4 bases to trimming and J lost 9 bases, with 19 bases between them. This chain's CDR3 is CASSVRSGQYLSPLHF. DNA for the CDR3: TGTGCCAGCAGTGTAAGAAGCGGGCAGTATCTTTCACCCCTCCACTTT.